This TCR beta chain is drawn from a study of regulatory T cells in long-lasting Graves disease (dated by TCRdb to the early 2020s). Regarding the study in general: Patients with newly diagnosed Graves' disease had been on antithyroid drugs for under 3 months. Persistent Graves' disease patients were compared with newly diagnosed Graves' disease patients by peripheral blood TCR sequencing and RNA sequencing. The study was registered as a clinical trial and conducted in China. A total of roughly 33 samples underwent TCR sequencing: about 13 from persistent and around 20 from newly diagnosed Graves' disease patients. Broad study findings and their caveats: Preferential use of TRBV28, TRBJ1-2 and TRBJ2-5 was observed in persistent disease, whereas TRBV20-1 and TRBJ2-1 were favored in newly diagnosed disease. Patients with persistent disease shared more public clonotypes (approximately 2,500) than newly diagnosed patients did (roughly 970). Because the primary lesion, thyroid tissue, could not be accessed, the study looked at peripheral blood alone. Lower TCR Shannon entropy and fewer highly expanded clones were observed in persistent Graves' disease patients than in newly diagnosed patients, which suggested clonal expansion. Only the TCR beta chain was sequenced and analyzed. The small sample size was acknowledged by the authors as a limitation that may reduce accuracy.

As to this clonotype: Its target antigen remains unknown. A read error may produce the germline difference seen at one junction end.

From cysteine to phenylalanine, the CDR3 is 17 amino acids long. Solely the CDR3 DNA is kept, with 51 bases framed from the first base. CDR1 MNHEY and CDR2 SMNVEV were looked up in the germline V gene (reference sequence). In the paper's terms, the time point label means: newly diagnosed GD, antithyroid drugs for less than 3 months. RNA was extracted from PBMCs in TRIzol for both TCR sequencing and RNA sequencing. The diagnosis of Graves' disease was made according to American Thyroid Association guidelines. Recruitment of patients was carried out at an endocrinology department in Xi'an, China. Each patient gave 7 to 9.5 milliliters of peripheral blood, collected in an EDTA anticoagulant tube. Ficoll Paque Plus density gradient separation was used to isolate PBMCs, and no further T cell sorting was done. An Agilent 2100 Bioanalyzer and agarose gel were used to check RNA quality, and a NanoDrop 2000 was used to measure RNA concentration.

Libraries came from multiplex PCR. Sequenced on an Illumina HiSeq 4000. CDR3 regions were amplified by Arm-PCR with iRepertoire HTBI primers to construct TCR beta libraries. PCR products were gel purified before sequencing. In the authors' own workflow: Across samples, 60 to 80 TRBV and 13 to 15 TRBJ segments were identified and used for gene usage analysis of CDR3 amino acid clonotypes. COPE and FqMerger were used to merge filtered high-quality paired reads into contigs. BLAST was used to align contigs to IMGT TRBV, TRBD and TRBJ reference genes, with CDR3 defined following IMGT. Highly expanded clones were defined as clonotypes with a frequency above 0.1%. Shannon entropy was used to measure repertoire diversity, and the Gini coefficient was used to measure V-J evenness. Public clonotypes were defined as clonotypes shared by more than one individual. TCRdb reanalyzed the raw reads on its own, using fastp at Q25 for trimming and MiXCR for clone calling, and kept in-frame beta chains. Every entry covers one CDR3 protein and lists the most common genes and DNA from its rows. The V and J calls come from TCRdb's annotation, not from the publication. The sample yields roughly 610,000 distinct CDR3 sequences; about 15% were counted once. The top ten hold roughly 18% of the sample.

These sequences were also reported in another study, on T cells in Graves' hyperthyroidism and ophthalmopathy. The second publication reports: A patient counted as having stable Graves' hyperthyroidism if no progression to ophthalmopathy occurred over 18 months of follow-up. Hyperthyroidism patients were newly diagnosed, had a disease duration of under 2 months, and were aged 18 to 65 years. Patients with uncontrolled infections, other autoimmune diseases, pregnancy or lactation were excluded. Diagnoses were established on the basis of clinical symptoms, serum thyroxine and TRAb, thyroid ultrasound, and orbital computed tomography. The first round of RT-PCR for the TCR CDR3 was performed with the HTBI primer set and the Qiagen OneStep RT-PCR kit. Most expanded thyroid clonotypes (frequency above 0.001) were also detected in blood, a finding suggesting that blood repertoires may reflect thyroid immune responses. A 13 V-J signature model separated ophthalmopathy from stable hyperthyroidism, with 87.88% sensitivity and 81.08% specificity in cross-validation and 80%/75% in testing. In validation, progression to ophthalmopathy was predicted by the model with roughly 69% sensitivity and 72% to 85% specificity, a median of approximately 7.1 months before onset. To identify distinguishing TCR V-J signatures, a discovery cohort of around 100 patients was used, comprising some 43 with Graves' ophthalmopathy and some 60 with stable Graves' hyperthyroidism. Prospective prediction of ophthalmopathy was tested in an independent validation cohort consisting of some 18 hyperthyroidism patients and 15 to 17 patients who later progressed to ophthalmopathy. The roughly 91 discovery patients were randomly divided into training and test sets at a 7:3 ratio. Thyroid tissue and blood T-cell repertoires from six Graves' hyperthyroidism patients were also compared in the study. After blood sampling, hyperthyroidism patients were treated with methimazole at a starting dose of 30 mg daily, and ophthalmopathy patients were treated with high-dose intravenous methylprednisolone. A second multiplex PCR round built the libraries, followed by size selection and purification. Sequencing of the libraries was done on an Illumina HiSeq2000 using paired-end 100 bp reads. SOAPnuke was used to process the raw data, removing reads that contained adapters or uncalled bases, had a mean Phred below 15, or lacked an exact match to the constant primer or identifier. High-quality paired reads were merged with COPE v1.2.5, and unique nucleotide sequences were defined as clonotypes. MiTCR v1.1 was used to align the clonotypes against IMGT TRBV, TRBD and TRBJ reference segments. Only V-J combinations with frequency above 0.0001, covering 99.2% of repertoires, were analysed. The TCS score was defined as F50 (clonal expansion) divided by E x V (chaos), with BLOSUM62-based TCRdist calculated between CDR3 peptides within each V-J. Welch's t-statistics and random forest reduced approximately 520 V-J features to under 15, which were used in a naive Bayes classifier (R e1071). Sample size was not statistically predetermined, and blinding of investigators to group allocation was not performed. The paper describes TCR Vbeta CDR3 sequencing of about 140 peripheral blood samples, made up of 43 ophthalmopathy patients, some 76 hyperthyroidism patients and 17 progressor patients.

The sequencing used peripheral blood mononuclear cells (PBMCs), collected at new diagnosis, from a patient treated with antithyroid drugs. This receptor was identified in a woman aged 25 to 39 with Graves disease. Donor details come from another sample of the same person, matched by shared clones. The receptor chain draws on TRBV27 and TRBJ1-1; a tentative D call is TRBD1 (5 bases match). The nucleotides read TGTGCCAGCAGTTTATCGGTAGGGGCCCTCAGGAACACTGAAGCTCTCTTT. Translated, it reads CASSLSVGALRNTEALF.